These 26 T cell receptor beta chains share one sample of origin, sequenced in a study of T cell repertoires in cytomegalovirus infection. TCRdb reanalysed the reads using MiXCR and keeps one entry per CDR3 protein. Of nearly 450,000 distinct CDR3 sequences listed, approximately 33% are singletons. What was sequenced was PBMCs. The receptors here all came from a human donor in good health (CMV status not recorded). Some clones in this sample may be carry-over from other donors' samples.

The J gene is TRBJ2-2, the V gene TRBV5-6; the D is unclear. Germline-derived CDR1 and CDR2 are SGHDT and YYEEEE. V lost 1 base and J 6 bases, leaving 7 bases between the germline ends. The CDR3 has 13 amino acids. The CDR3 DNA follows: TGTGCCAGCAGCTTGAGGAATTCCGGGGAGCTGTTTTTT. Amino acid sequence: CASSLRNSGELFF.

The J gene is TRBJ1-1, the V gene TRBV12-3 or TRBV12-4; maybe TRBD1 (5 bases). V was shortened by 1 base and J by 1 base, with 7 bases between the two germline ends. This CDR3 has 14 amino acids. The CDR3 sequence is CASSLGTPNTEAFF. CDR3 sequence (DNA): TGTGCCAGCAGTTTAGGGACACCGAACACTGAAGCTTTCTTT.

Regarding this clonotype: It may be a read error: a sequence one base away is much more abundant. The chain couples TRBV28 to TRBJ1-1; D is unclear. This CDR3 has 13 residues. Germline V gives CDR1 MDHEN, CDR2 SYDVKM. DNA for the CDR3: TGTGCCTCGAACCCCCCTATAGCGACTGAATCTTTCTTT. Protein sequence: CASNPPIATESFF.

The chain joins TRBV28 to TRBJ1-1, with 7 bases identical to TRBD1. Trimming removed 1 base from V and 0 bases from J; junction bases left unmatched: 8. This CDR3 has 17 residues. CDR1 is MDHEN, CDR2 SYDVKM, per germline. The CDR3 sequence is CASSLSTGTVMNTEAFF. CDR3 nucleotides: TGTGCCAGCAGTTTATCAACCGGGACAGTAATGAACACTGAAGCTTTCTTT.

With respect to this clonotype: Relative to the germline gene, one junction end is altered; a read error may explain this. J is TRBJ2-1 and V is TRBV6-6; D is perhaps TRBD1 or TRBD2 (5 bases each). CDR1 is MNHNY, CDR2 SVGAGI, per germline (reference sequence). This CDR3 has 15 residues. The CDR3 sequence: CARSYSANGGNEQFF. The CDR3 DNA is TGTGCCCGCAGTTACTCGGCCAATGGGGGCAATGAGCAGTTCTTC.

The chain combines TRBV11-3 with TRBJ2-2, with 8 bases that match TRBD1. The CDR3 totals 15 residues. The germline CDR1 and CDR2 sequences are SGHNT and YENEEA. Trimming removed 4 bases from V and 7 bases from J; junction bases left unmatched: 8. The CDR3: CASSSGQAARGELFF. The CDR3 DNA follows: TGTGCCAGCAGCTCGGGACAGGCGGCGCGCGGGGAGCTGTTTTTT.

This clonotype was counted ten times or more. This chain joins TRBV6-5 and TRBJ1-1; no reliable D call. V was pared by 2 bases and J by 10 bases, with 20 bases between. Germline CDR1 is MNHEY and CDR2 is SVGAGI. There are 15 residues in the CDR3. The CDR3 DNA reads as TGTGCCAGCAGTTACGGAGTAGGGAGGTCGTGGAGAGCTTTCTTT. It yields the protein CASSYGVGRSWRAFF.

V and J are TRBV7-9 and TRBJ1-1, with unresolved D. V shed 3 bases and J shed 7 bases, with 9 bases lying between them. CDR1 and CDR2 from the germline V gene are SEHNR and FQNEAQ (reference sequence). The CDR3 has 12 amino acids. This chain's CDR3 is CASSFARYEAFF. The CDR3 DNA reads TGTGCCAGCAGCTTTGCTAGATATGAAGCTTTCTTT.

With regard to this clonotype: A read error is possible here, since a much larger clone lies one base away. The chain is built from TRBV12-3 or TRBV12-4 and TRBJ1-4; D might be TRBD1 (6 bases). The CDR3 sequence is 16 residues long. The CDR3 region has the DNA TGTGCCAGCAGTTTGGGTCTCCAACAGGGTAATGAACAACTGTTTTTT. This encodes CASSLGLQQGNEQLFF.

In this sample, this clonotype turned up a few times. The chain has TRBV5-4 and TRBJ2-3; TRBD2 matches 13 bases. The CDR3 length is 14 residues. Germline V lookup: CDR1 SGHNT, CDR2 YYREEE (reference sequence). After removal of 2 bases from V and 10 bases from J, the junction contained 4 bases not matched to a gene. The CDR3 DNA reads TGTGCCAGCAGCTTCTCCGGGACTAGCGGGGCGCAGTATTTT. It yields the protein CASSFSGTSGAQYF.

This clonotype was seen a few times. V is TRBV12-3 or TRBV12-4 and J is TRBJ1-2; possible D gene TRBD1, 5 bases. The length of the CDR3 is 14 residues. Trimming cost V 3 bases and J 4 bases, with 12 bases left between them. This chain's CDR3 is CASSFDPTGYGYTF. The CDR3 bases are TGTGCCAGCAGTTTTGATCCCACAGGCTATGGCTACACCTTC.

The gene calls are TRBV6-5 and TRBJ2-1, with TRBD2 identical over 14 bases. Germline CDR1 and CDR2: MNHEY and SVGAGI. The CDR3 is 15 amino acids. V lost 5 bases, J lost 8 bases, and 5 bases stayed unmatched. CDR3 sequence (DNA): TGTGCCAGCAGTCCCGGGACTAGCGGGGGCTATGAGCAGTTCTTC. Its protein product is CASSPGTSGGYEQFF.

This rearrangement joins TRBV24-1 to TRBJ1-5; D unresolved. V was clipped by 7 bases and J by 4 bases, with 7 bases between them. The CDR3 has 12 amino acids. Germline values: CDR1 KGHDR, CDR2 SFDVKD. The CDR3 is CATSAGNQPQHF. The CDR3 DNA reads TGTGCCACCAGCGCGGGGAATCAGCCCCAGCATTTT.

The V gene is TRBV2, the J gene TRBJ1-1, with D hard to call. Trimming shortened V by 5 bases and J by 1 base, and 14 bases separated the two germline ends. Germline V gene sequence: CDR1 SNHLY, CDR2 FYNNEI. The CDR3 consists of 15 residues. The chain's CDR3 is CASSPVGTTNTEAFF. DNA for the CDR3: TGTGCCAGCAGTCCAGTGGGCACGACGAACACTGAAGCTTTCTTT.

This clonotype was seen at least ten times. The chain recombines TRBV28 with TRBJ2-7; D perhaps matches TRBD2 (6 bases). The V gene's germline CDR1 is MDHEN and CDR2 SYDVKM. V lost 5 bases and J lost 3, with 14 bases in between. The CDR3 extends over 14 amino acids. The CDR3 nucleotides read TGTGCCAGCAGTCCGGGAGCCAGCGGCTACGAGCAGTACTTC. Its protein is CASSPGASGYEQYF.

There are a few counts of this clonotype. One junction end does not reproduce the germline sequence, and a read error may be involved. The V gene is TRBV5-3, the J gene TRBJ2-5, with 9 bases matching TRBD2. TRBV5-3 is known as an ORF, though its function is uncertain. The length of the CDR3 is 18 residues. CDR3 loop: CASSLVVSGGRGQETQYF. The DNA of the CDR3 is TGTGCCAGCAGCTTGGTGGTTAGCGGGGGCCGGGGACAAGAGACCCAGTACTTC.

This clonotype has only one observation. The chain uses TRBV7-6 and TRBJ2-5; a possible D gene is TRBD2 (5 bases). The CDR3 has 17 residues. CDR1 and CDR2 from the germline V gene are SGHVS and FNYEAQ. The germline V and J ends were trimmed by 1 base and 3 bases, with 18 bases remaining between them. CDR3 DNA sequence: TGTGCCAGCAGCTTAGTCCGTGGTATCGGGGTTGAAGAGACCCAGTACTTC. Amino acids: CASSLVRGIGVEETQYF.

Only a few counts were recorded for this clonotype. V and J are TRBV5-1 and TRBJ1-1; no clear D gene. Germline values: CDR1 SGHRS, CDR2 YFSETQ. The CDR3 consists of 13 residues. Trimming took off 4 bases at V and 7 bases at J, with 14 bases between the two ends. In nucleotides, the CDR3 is TGCGCCAGCAGCCTAGCGCCTTCGGATGAAGCTTTCTTT. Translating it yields CASSLAPSDEAFF. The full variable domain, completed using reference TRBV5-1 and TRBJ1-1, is KAGVTQTPRYLIKTRGQQVTLSCSPISGHRSVSWYQQTPGQGLQFLFEYFSETQRNKGNFPGRFSGRQFSNSRSEMNVSTLELGDSALYLCASSLAPSDEAFFGQGTRLTVV.

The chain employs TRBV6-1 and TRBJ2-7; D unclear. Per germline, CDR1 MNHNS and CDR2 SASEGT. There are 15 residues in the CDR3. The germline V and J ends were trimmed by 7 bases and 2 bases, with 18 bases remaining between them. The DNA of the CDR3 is TGTGCCAGCACGAGCTCCGGGCGGCCCACCTACGAGCAGTACTTC. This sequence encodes CASTSSGRPTYEQYF.

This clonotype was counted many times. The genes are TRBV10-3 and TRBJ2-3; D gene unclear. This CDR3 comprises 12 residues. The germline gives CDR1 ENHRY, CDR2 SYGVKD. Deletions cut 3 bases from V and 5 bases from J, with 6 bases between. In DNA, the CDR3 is TGTGCCATCAGTGATAGTTTAGATACGCAGTATTTT. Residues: CAISDSLDTQYF.

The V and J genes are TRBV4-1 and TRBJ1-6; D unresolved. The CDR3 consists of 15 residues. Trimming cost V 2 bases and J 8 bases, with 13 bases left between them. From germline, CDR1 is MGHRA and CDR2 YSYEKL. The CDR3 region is CASSQLLVTHSPLHF. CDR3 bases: TGCGCCAGCAGCCAACTCCTGGTTACCCATTCACCCCTCCACTTT.

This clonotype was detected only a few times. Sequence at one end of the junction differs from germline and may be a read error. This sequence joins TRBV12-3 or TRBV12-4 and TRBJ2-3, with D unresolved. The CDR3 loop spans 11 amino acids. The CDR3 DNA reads TGTGCCAGCAGTTCTCAGTGGGCCAAGGATTTT. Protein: CASSSQWAKDF.

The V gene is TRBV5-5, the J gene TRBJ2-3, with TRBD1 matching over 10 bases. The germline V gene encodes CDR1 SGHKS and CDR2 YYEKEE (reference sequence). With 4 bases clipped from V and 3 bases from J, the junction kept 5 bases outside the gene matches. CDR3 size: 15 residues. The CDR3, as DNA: TGTGCCAGCAGCCTTGACAGGGGGCCGACAGATACGCAGTATTTT. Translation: CASSLDRGPTDTQYF.

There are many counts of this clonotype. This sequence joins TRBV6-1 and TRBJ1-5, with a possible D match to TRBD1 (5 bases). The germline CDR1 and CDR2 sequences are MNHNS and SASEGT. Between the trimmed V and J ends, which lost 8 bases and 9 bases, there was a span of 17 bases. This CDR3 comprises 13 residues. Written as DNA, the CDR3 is TGTGCCAGCGCTTGGGTCGGAGGGGCGCCCCAGCATTTT. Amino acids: CASAWVGGAPQHF.

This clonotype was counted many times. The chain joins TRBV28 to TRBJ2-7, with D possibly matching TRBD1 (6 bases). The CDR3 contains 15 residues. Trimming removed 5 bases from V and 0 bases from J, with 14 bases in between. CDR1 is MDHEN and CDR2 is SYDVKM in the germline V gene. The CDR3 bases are TGTGCCAGCAGTCCGCAGGGGCGAAGCTCCTACGAGCAGTACTTC. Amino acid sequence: CASSPQGRSSYEQYF.

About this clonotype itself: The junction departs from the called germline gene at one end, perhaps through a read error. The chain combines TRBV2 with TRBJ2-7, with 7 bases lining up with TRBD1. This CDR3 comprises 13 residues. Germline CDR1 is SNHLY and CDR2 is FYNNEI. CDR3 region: CSSTGASSYEQYF. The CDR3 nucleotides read TGTTCCAGCACAGGGGCAAGCTCCTACGAGCAGTACTTC. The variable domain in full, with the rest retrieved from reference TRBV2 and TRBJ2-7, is EPEVTQTPSHQVTQMGQEVILRCVPISNHLYFYWYRQILGQKVEFLVSFYNNEISEKSEIFDDQFSVERPDGSNFTLKIRSTKLEDSAMYFCSSTGASSYEQYFGPGTRLTVT.